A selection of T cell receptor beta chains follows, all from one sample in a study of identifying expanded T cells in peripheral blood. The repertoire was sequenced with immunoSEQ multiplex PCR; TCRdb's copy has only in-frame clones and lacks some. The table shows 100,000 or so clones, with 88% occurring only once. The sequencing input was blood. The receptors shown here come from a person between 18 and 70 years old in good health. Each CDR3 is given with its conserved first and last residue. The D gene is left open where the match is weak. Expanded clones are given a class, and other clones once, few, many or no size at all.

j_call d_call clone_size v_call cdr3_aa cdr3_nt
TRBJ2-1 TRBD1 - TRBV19 CASSNPAGQGSYNEQFF TGTGCCAGTAGTAACCCCGCGGGACAGGGGTCCTACAATGAGCAGTTCTTC
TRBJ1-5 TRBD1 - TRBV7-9 CASSLGGNRGINQPQHF TGTGCCAGCAGCTTAGGTGGGAACAGGGGCATAAATCAGCCCCAGCATTTT
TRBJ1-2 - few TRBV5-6 CASSPLDGANYGYTF TGTGCCAGCAGCCCCCTGGACGGAGCTAACTATGGCTACACCTTC
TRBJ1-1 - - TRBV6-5 CASSSRVPGTEAFF TGTGCCAGCAGTTCCAGGGTTCCGGGCACTGAAGCTTTCTTT
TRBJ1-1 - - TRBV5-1 CASSEAVRVGRNTEAFF TGCGCCAGCAGTGAGGCGGTCAGGGTAGGGCGCAACACTGAAGCTTTCTTT
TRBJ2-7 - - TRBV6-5 CASSFDGFHEQYF TGTGCCAGCAGTTTTGACGGGTTCCACGAGCAGTACTTC
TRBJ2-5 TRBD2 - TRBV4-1 CASSQGLAGGQETQYF TGCGCCAGCAGCCAAGGACTAGCGGGGGGGCAGGAGACCCAGTACTTC
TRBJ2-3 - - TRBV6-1 CALRRAGKIDTQYF TGTGCCCTAAGACGGGCAGGGAAAATAGATACGCAGTATTTT
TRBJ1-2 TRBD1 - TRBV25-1 CASSELRGQFAGYTF TGTGCCAGCAGTGAACTCAGGGGGCAATTTGCTGGCTACACCTTC
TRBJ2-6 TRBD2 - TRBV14 CASSPRGGASGANVLTF TGTGCCAGCAGCCCCCGGGGGGGTGCCTCTGGGGCCAACGTCCTGACTTTC
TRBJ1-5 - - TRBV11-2 CASSLEAGFDQPQHF TGTGCCAGCAGCTTAGAGGCCGGCTTTGATCAGCCCCAGCATTTT
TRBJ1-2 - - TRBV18 CASSAGRAVSYGYTF TGTGCCAGCTCAGCGGGCAGGGCCGTCAGCTATGGCTACACCTTC
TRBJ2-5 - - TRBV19 CASSIALRGPLRTQYF TGTGCCAGTAGTATAGCCCTAAGAGGGCCCCTGCGGACCCAGTACTTC
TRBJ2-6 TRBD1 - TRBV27 CATKGQVASGANVLTF TGTGCCACCAAGGGACAGGTAGCCTCTGGGGCCAACGTCCTGACTTTC
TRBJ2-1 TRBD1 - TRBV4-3 CASSLLTGANEQFF TGCGCCAGCAGCCTTTTGACAGGGGCCAATGAGCAGTTCTTC
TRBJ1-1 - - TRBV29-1 CSAQLQPNTEAFF TGCAGCGCCCAGCTCCAGCCAAACACTGAAGCTTTCTTT